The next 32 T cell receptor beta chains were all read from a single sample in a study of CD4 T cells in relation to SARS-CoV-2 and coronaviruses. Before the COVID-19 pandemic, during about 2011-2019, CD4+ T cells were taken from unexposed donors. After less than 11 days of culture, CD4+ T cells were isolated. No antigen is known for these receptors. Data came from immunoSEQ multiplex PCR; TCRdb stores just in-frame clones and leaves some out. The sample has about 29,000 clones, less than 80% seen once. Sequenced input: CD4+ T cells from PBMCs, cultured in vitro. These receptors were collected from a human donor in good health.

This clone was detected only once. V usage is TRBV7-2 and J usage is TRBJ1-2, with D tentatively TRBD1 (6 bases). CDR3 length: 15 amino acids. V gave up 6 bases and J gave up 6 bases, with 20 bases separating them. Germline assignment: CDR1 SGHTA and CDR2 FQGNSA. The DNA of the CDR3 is TGTGCCAGCAGGGAGGGCGGGGGCGCAACGGATGGCTACACCTTC. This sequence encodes CASREGGGATDGYTF.

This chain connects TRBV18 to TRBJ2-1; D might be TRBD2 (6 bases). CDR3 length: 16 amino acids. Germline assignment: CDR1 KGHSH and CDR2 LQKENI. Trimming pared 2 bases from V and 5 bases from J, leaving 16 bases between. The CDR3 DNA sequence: TGTGCCAGCTCACCATCGGGGGTTTACCTACACAATGAGCAGTTCTTC. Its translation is CASSPSGVYLHNEQFF.

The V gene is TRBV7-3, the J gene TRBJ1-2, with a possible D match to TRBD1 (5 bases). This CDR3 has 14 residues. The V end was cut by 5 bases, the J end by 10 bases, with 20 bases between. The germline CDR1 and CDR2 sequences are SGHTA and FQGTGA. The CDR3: CASSTGGGASSYTF. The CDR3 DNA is TGTGCCAGCAGCACCGGGGGTGGGGCCTCCTCCTACACCTTC.

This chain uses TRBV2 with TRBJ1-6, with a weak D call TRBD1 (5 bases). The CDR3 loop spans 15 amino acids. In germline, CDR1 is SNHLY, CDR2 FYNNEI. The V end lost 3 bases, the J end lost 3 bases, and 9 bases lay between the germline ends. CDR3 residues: CASSEDNSYNSPLHF. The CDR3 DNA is TGTGCCAGCAGTGAGGACAACAGCTATAATTCACCCCTCCACTTT.

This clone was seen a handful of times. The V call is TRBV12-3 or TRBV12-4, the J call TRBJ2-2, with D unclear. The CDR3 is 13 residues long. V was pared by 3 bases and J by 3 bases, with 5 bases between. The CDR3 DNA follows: TGTGCCAGCAGTTTCCTATACACCGGGGAGCTGTTTTTT. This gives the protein CASSFLYTGELFF.

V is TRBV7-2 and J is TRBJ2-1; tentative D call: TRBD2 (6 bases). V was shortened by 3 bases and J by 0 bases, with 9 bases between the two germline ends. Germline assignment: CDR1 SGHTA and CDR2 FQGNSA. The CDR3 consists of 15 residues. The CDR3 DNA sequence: TGTGCCAGCAGCTTCCCCGGGAGCTCCTACAATGAGCAGTTCTTC. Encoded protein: CASSFPGSSYNEQFF.

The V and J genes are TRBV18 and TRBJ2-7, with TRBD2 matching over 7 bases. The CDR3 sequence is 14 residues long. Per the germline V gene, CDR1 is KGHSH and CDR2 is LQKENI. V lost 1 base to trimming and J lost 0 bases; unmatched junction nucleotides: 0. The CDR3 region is CASSPRGGSYEQYF. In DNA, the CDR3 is TGTGCCAGCTCACCACGGGGGGGCTCCTACGAGCAGTACTTC.

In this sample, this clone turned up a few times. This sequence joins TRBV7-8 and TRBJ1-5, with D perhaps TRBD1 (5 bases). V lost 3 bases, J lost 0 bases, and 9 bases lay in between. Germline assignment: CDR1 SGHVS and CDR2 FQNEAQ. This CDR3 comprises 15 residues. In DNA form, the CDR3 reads TGTGCCAGCAGCTTCCAGGGATCTAGCAATCAGCCCCAGCATTTT. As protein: CASSFQGSSNQPQHF.

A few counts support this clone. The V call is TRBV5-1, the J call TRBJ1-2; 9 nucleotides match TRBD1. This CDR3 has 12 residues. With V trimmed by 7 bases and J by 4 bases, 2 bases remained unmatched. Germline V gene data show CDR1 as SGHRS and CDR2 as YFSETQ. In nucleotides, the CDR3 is TGCGCCAGCGGGGGACAGGGCTATGGCTACACCTTC. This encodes CASGGQGYGYTF.

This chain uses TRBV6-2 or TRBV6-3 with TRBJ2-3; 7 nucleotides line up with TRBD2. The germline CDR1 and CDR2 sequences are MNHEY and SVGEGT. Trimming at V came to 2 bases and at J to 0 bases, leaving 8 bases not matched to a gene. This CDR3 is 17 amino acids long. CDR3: CASSYGASGSSTDTQYF. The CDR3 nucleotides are TGTGCCAGCAGTTACGGGGCTAGCGGTAGTAGCACAGATACGCAGTATTTT.

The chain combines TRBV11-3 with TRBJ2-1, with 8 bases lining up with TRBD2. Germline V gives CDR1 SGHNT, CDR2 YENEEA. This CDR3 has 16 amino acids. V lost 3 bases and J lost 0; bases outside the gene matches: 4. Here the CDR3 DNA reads TGTGCCAGCAGCTTTGGGCGGGAGGCCTCCTACAATGAGCAGTTCTTC. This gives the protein CASSFGREASYNEQFF.

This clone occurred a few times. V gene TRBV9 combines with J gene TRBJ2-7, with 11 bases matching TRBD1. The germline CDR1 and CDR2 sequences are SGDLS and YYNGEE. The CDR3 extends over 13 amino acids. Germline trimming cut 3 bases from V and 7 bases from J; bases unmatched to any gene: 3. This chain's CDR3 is CASSGDRGREQYF. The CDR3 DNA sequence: TGTGCCAGCAGCGGGGACAGGGGGAGGGAGCAGTACTTC.

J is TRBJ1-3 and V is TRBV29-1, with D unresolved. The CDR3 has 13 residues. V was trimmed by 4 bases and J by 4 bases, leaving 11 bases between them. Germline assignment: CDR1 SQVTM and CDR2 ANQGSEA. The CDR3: CSVVEGGGNTIYF. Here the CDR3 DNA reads TGCAGCGTTGTTGAGGGAGGGGGAAACACCATATATTTT.

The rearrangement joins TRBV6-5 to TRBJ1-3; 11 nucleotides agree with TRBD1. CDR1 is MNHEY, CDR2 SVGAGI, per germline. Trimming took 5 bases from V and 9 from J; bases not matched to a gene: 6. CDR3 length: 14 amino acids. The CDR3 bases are TGTGCCAGCAGTACAGGACAGGGGGCGATCACCATATATTTT. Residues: CASSTGQGAITIYF.

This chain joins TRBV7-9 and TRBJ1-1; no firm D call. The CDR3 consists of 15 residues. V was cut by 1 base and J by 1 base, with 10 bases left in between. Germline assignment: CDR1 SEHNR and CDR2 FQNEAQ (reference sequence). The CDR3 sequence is CASSLVGFENTEAFF. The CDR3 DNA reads TGTGCCAGCAGCTTAGTCGGTTTCGAGAACACTGAAGCTTTCTTT. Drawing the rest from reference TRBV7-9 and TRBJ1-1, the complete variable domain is DTGVSQNPRHKITKRGQNVTFRCDPISEHNRLYWYRQTLGQGPEFLTYFQNEAQLEKSRLLSDRFSAERPKGSFSTLEIQRTEQGDSAMYLCASSLVGFENTEAFFGQGTRLTVV.

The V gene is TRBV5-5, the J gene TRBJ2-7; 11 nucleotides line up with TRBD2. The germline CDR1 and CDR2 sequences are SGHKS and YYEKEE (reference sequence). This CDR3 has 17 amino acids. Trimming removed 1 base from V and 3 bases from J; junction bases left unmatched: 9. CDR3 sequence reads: CASSLLGLAEGGYEQYF. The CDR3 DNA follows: TGTGCCAGCAGCTTGCTGGGACTAGCGGAGGGTGGCTACGAGCAGTACTTC.

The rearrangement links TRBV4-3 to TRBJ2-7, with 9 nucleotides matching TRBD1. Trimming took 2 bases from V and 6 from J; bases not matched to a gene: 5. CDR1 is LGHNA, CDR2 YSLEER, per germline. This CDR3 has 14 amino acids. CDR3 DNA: TGCGCCAGCAGCCAAACGACAGGGGGTGGCGAGCAGTACTTC. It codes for CASSQTTGGGEQYF.

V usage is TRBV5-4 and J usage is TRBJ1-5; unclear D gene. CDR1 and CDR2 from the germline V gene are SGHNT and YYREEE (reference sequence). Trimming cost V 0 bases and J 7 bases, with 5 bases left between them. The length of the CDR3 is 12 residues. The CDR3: CASSLAGQPQHF. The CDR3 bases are TGTGCCAGCAGCTTGGCCGGACAGCCCCAGCATTTT.

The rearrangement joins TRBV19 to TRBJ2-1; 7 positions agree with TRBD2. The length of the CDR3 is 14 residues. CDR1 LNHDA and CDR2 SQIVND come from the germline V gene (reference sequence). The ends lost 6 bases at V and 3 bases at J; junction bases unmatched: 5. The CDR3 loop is CASRDGGFYNEQFF. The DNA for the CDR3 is TGTGCCAGTAGAGACGGGGGGTTCTACAATGAGCAGTTCTTC.

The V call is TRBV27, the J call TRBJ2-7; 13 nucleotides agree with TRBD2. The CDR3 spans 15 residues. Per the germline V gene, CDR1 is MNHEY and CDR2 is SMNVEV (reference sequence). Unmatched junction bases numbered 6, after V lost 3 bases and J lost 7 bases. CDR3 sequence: CASSFYGGLAGEQYF. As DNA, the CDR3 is TGTGCCAGCAGTTTTTACGGGGGACTAGCGGGGGAGCAGTACTTC.

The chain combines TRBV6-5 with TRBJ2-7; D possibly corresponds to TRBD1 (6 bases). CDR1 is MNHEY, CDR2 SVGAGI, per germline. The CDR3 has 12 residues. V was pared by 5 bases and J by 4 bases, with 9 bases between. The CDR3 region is CASSKQGYEQYF. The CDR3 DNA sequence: TGTGCCAGCAGTAAACAGGGATACGAGCAGTACTTC.

The CDR3 region has the DNA TGCGCCAGCAGCTTGGCCTCGGACACTGAAGCTTTCTTT. Translating it yields CASSLASDTEAFF. This rearrangement joins TRBV5-1 to TRBJ1-1, with D hard to call. CDR1 and CDR2 from the germline V gene are SGHRS and YFSETQ. This CDR3 has 13 amino acids. V shed 0 bases and J shed 3 bases, with 6 bases lying between them.

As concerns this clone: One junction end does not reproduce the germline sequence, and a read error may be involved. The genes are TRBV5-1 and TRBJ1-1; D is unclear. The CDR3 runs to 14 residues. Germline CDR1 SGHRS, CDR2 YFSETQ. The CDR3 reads CASSLAGRGSEAFF. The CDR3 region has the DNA TGCGCCAGCAGCTTGGCCGGGCGGGGTTCTGAGGCTTTCTTT.

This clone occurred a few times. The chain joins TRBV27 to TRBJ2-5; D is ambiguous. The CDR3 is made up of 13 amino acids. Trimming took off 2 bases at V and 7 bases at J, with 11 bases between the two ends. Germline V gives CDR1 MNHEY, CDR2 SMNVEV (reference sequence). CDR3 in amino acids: CASSLNRAATQYF. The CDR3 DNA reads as TGTGCCAGCAGTTTAAACCGGGCAGCGACCCAGTACTTC.

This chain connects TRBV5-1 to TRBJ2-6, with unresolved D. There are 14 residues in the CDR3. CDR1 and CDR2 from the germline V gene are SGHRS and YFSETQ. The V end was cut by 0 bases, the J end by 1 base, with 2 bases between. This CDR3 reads CASSLASGANVLTF. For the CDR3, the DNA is TGCGCCAGCAGCTTGGCTTCTGGGGCCAACGTCCTGACTTTC.

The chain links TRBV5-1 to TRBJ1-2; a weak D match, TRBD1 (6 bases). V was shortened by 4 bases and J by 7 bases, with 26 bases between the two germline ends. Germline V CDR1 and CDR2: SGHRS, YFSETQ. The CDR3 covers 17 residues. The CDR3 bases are TGCGCCAGCAGCATGCCTCTTAACCCCGGGGGGCGAGGTGGCTACACCTTC. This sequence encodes CASSMPLNPGGRGGYTF.

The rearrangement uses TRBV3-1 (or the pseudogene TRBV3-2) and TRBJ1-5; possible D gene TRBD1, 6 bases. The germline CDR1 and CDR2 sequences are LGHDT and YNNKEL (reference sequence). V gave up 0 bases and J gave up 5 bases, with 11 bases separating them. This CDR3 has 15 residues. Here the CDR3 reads CASSQDPGADQPQHF. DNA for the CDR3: TGTGCCAGCAGCCAAGACCCAGGGGCCGATCAGCCCCAGCATTTT.

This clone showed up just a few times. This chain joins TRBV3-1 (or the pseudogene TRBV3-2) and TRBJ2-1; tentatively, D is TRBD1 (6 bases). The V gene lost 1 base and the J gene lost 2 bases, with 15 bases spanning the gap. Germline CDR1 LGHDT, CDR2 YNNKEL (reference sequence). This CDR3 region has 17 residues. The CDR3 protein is CASSQGVQRTAYNEQFF. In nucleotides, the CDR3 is TGTGCCAGCAGCCAAGGGGTGCAGCGGACAGCCTACAATGAGCAGTTCTTC.

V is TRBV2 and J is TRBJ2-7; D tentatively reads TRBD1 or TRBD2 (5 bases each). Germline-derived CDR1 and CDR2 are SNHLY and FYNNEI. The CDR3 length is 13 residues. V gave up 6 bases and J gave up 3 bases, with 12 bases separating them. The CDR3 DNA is TGTGCCAGCAGAGGGGACGGGATCTACGAGCAGTACTTC. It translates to CASRGDGIYEQYF.

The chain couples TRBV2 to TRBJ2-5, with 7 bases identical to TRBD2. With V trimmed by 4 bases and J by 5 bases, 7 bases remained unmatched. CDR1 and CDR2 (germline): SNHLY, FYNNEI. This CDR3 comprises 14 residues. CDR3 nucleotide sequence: TGTGCCAGCAGTGGGACTAGGGGTGGGGAGACCCAGTACTTC. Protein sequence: CASSGTRGGETQYF.

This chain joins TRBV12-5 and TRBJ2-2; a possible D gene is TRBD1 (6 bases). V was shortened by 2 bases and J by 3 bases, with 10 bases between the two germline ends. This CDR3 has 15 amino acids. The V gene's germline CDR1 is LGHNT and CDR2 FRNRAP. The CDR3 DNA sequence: TGTGCTAGTGGTTTGTACAGGGTGGACACCGGGGAGCTGTTTTTT. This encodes CASGLYRVDTGELFF.

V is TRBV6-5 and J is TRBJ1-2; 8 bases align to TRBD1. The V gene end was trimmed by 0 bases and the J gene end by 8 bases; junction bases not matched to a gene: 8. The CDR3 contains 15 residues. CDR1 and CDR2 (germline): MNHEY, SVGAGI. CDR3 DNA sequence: TGTGCCAGCAGTTACTCCCCGACAGACAGGGGCGGCTACACCTTC. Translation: CASSYSPTDRGGYTF.